This note documents a single TCR beta chain sequence. Its specificity is not known. These data come from a study of blood T cells in healthy people across ages. Notes on the study in general: Unsorted PBMC input precluded a conclusive naive versus antigen-experienced comparison.

The germline CDR1 and CDR2 sequences are MNHNS and SASEGT. Trimming removed 5 bases at V and 6 bases at J, with 13 bases between. This CDR3 contains 13 residues. Caucasian individuals from Russia who were healthy and aged roughly 6 to 95 acted as donors. A second PCR, run for roughly 7 to 12 cycles, used a sample-barcoded 5' primer plus a J-beta primer mix. Each cDNA molecule was tagged by a template-switch adaptor that had 12 random nucleotides. MiXCR was run by TCRdb on the 5' RACE reads, yielding one entry per CDR3 protein. The table lists 1.5 million to 2 million distinct CDR3 sequences, around half of them singletons.

The TCR was taken from a woman between 35 and 50 years old in good health. The gene calls are TRBV6-1 and TRBJ1-2, with D perhaps TRBD1 (6 bases). Specimen: blood. CDR3 in DNA: TGTGCCAGCAGTTTGGACAGTAGGGATGGCTACACCTTC. It specifies CASSLDSRDGYTF.